This T cell receptor (beta chain) was sequenced during a study of blood T cell repertoires in COVID-19. In the study overall: Sites across the United States, Italy and Spain contributed samples from acute and convalescent COVID-19.

This CDR3 spans 15 amino acids. Germline CDR1 MNHEY, CDR2 SMNVEV (reference sequence). The V segment lost 3 bases and the J segment 6 bases; nucleotides outside the gene matches: 6. Assay: immunoSEQ multiplex PCR; the TCRdb copy retains only in-frame clones and omits some. The top ten hold 12% of the sample, which has about 90,000 clones, approximately 80% seen once. The material sequenced was peripheral blood. The receptor's source is a woman between 65 and 79 years old with active or convalescent COVID-19. The chain has TRBV27 and TRBJ2-2; 8 nucleotides match TRBD1. The CDR3 loop reads CASSFRGPLPGELFF. CDR3 DNA sequence: TGTGCCAGCAGTTTCAGGGGGCCGCTCCCCGGGGAGCTGTTTTTT.